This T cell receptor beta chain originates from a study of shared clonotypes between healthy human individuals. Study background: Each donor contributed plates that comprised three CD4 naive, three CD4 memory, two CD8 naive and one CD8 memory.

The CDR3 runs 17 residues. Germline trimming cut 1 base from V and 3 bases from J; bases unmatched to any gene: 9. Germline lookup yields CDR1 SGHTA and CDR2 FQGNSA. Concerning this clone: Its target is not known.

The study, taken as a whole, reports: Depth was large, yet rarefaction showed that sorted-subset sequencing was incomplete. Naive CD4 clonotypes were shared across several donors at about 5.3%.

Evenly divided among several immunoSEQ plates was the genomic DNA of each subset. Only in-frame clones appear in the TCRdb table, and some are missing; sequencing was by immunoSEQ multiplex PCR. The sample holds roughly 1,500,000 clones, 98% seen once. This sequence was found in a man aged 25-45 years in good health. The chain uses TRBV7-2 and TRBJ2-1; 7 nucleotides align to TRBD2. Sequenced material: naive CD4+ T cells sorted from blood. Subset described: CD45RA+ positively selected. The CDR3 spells CASSLDLSSGYYNEQFF. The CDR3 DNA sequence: TGTGCCAGCAGCTTAGATCTGAGTAGCGGGTACTACAATGAGCAGTTCTTC.